Presented here are 11 T cell receptor beta chains from one specimen sequenced in a study of CD8+ T cells in alopecia areata. As the sequencing template, cDNA was produced by extracting RNA and reverse transcribing it. Sequenced by immunoSEQ multiplex PCR; TCRdb stores in-frame clones only, minus some. Altogether around 100,000 clones are present, approximately 58% being singletons, with the ten largest covering around 8.8%. Input material: CD4+ T cells sorted from blood. Every receptor here comes from a human donor in good health.

The chain uses TRBV6-1 and TRBJ2-7, with D perhaps matching TRBD1 (5 bases). The CDR3 is 13 residues long. Germline V gives CDR1 MNHNS, CDR2 SASEGT. The ends were cut back, 5 bases at V and 0 bases at J, with 8 bases in the middle. The CDR3 DNA sequence: TGTGCCAGCAGTTTAGGGGACTCCTACGAGCAGTACTTC. Protein sequence: CASSLGDSYEQYF.

This clone was observed a few times. This chain joins TRBV6-6 and TRBJ1-5; D remains unclear. Deletions cut 8 bases from V and 3 bases from J, with 14 bases between. The CDR3 contains 14 residues. Germline V gene data show CDR1 as MNHNY and CDR2 as SVGAGI (reference sequence). CDR3 protein: CASRRVELNQPQHF. The CDR3 coding sequence is TGTGCCAGCCGACGGGTGGAGCTCAATCAGCCCCAGCATTTT.

This chain joins TRBV5-1 and TRBJ2-5; TRBD2 matches at 7 bases. V dropped 5 bases and J dropped 3; count of bases not matched to a gene: 4. The CDR3 spans 13 residues. CDR1 and CDR2 from the germline V gene are SGHRS and YFSETQ. The CDR3 reads CASRLAREETQYF. The CDR3 nucleotides read TGCGCCAGCAGACTAGCGCGGGAAGAGACCCAGTACTTC. Full variable domain (remainder filled in from reference TRBV5-1 and TRBJ2-5): KAGVTQTPRYLIKTRGQQVTLSCSPISGHRSVSWYQQTPGQGLQFLFEYFSETQRNKGNFPGRFSGRQFSNSRSEMNVSTLELGDSALYLCASRLAREETQYFGPGTRLLVL.

The CDR3: CASSSKGRSSYEQYF. In nucleotides, the CDR3 is TGTGCCAGCAGCTCCAAGGGGAGAAGCTCCTACGAGCAGTACTTC. V is TRBV13 and J is TRBJ2-7; the D gene could be TRBD1 or TRBD2 (5 bases each). The germline CDR1 and CDR2 sequences are PRHDT and FYEKMQ (reference sequence). Trimming took off 4 bases at V and 0 bases at J, with 13 bases between the two ends. CDR3 length equals 15 residues.

This clone was detected a few times. V usage is TRBV29-1 and J usage is TRBJ1-4; possible D gene TRBD1, 6 bases. The CDR3 totals 16 residues. The ends were cut back, 4 bases at V and 4 bases at J, with 19 bases in the middle. The V gene's germline CDR1 is SQVTM and CDR2 ANQGSEA. In DNA, the CDR3 is TGCAGCGTTGCGGGGGGGCCTAAGTTGAGTAATGAAAAACTGTTTTTT. It specifies CSVAGGPKLSNEKLFF.

This chain links TRBV29-1 with TRBJ1-4, with D tentatively TRBD1 (6 bases). Trimming pared 3 bases from V and 5 bases from J, leaving 13 bases between. This CDR3 has 14 amino acids. The V gene's germline CDR1 is SQVTM and CDR2 ANQGSEA. CDR3 DNA sequence: TGCAGCGTTGATGCGGGGGGCTCCAATGAAAAACTGTTTTTT. It specifies CSVDAGGSNEKLFF.

This clone was observed a handful of times. This chain joins TRBV29-1 and TRBJ2-1; D is ambiguous. The CDR3 sequence is 13 residues long. V shed 5 bases and J shed 1 base, with 9 bases lying between them. Germline V gene data show CDR1 as SQVTM and CDR2 as ANQGSEA. In nucleotides, the CDR3 is TGCAGCGTTATGTCTAGTTCCTACAATGAGCAGTTCTTC. Amino acids: CSVMSSSYNEQFF.

For this clone: The identical CDR3 is also encoded by other nucleotide sequences in the sample. The chain recombines TRBV18 with TRBJ1-1; D not certain. CDR1 is KGHSH, CDR2 LQKENI, per germline. This CDR3 comprises 13 residues. The V end was cut by 5 bases, the J end by 1 base, with 8 bases between. The CDR3 sequence: CASSKDPNTEAFF. In nucleotides, the CDR3 is TGTGCCAGCTCAAAGGACCCGAACACTGAAGCTTTCTTT.

V usage is TRBV5-1 and J usage is TRBJ1-1; D not certain. V was trimmed by 0 bases and J by 1 base, leaving 10 bases between them. Germline assignment: CDR1 SGHRS and CDR2 YFSETQ. This CDR3 comprises 15 residues. In DNA form, the CDR3 reads TGCGCCAGCAGCTTGGATCGACTGACGAACACTGAAGCTTTCTTT. Translating gives CASSLDRLTNTEAFF.

The rearrangement links TRBV6-6 to TRBJ1-2; no clear D gene. This CDR3 has 12 amino acids. CDR1 MNHNY and CDR2 SVGAGI come from the germline V gene (reference sequence). Trimming cost V 6 bases and J 6 bases, with 11 bases left between them. CDR3 coding DNA: TGTGCCAGCAGCTTGGCAGGTGATGGCTACACCTTC. As protein: CASSLAGDGYTF.

J is TRBJ1-6 and V is TRBV2; 7 bases fit TRBD1. Per germline, CDR1 SNHLY and CDR2 FYNNEI. This CDR3 has 15 amino acids. V dropped 4 bases and J dropped 4; count of bases not matched to a gene: 4. CDR3 protein: CASSVTGQYNSPLHF. The CDR3 DNA reads as TGTGCCAGCAGTGTAACGGGACAGTATAATTCACCCCTCCACTTT.